These T cell receptor beta chains were read from a single sample in a study of shared clonotypes between healthy human individuals. Using immunoSEQ multiplex PCR, the repertoire was profiled, and TCRdb retains in-frame clones only, with some absent. The sample records under 130,000 clones, approximately 65% being singletons. The sequenced sample was memory CD8+ T cells sorted from blood. These TCRs come from a woman aged 30 to 39 in good health. The CDR3 runs from the conserved cysteine through the conserved F or W. The D gene is left open where the match is weak. Clone size appears in some rows only: once, few, many, or a class for an expanded clone.

j_gene: TRBJ2-6; d_gene: TRBD1; v_gene: TRBV15; abundance: few; CDR3nt: TGTGCCACCAGCACCTACAGGGGCTCTGGGGCCAACGTCCTGACTTTC; CDR3aa: CATSTYRGSGANVLTF
j_gene: TRBJ2-7; d_gene: TRBD2; v_gene: TRBV5-1; abundance: once; CDR3nt: TGCGCCAGCAGCTTACTAGCGGGTTCTCCCGAGCAGTACTTC; CDR3aa: CASSLLAGSPEQYF
j_gene: TRBJ2-1; d_gene: TRBD1; v_gene: TRBV7-9; abundance: NA; CDR3nt: TGTGCCAGCAGCCCCGGACAGGGGTCCTACAATGAGCAGTTCTTC; CDR3aa: CASSPGQGSYNEQFF
j_gene: TRBJ2-3; d_gene: NA; v_gene: TRBV21-1; abundance: few; CDR3nt: TGTGCCAGCAGCAAGATTCTAGCGACACGCACAGATACGCAGTATTTT; CDR3aa: CASSKILATRTDTQYF
j_gene: TRBJ2-5; d_gene: NA; v_gene: TRBV20-1; abundance: NA; CDR3nt: TGCAGTGCTAGAGATCGCGGCGAAGAGTACTTC; CDR3aa: CSARDRGEEYF
j_gene: TRBJ1-4; d_gene: NA; v_gene: TRBV15; abundance: NA; CDR3nt: TGTGCCACCAGCTGGAGTACAACTAATGAAAAACTGTTTTTT; CDR3aa: CATSWSTTNEKLFF
j_gene: TRBJ2-1; d_gene: TRBD2; v_gene: TRBV28; abundance: NA; CDR3nt: TGTGCCAGCAGGGGTACTAGCGGTCGGGGTACGCCCGGCTCCTACAATGAGCAGTTCTTC; CDR3aa: CASRGTSGRGTPGSYNEQFF
j_gene: TRBJ2-5; d_gene: TRBD1; v_gene: TRBV30; abundance: NA; CDR3nt: TGTGCCTGGAGTGATTACAGGGGGCGGGAGACCCAGTACTTC; CDR3aa: CAWSDYRGRETQYF
j_gene: TRBJ2-7; d_gene: NA; v_gene: TRBV2; abundance: NA; CDR3nt: TGTGCCAGCAGTGGAGGGACCGTCTACGAGCAGTACTTC; CDR3aa: CASSGGTVYEQYF
j_gene: TRBJ1-1; d_gene: TRBD1; v_gene: TRBV19; abundance: NA; CDR3nt: TGTGCCAGTACGAGGGGGCTGAACACTGAAGCTTTCTTT; CDR3aa: CASTRGLNTEAFF
j_gene: TRBJ1-1; d_gene: NA; v_gene: TRBV30; abundance: NA; CDR3nt: TGTGCCTGGAGTGGGACAGCTAACACTGAAGCTTTCTTT; CDR3aa: CAWSGTANTEAFF
j_gene: TRBJ2-7; d_gene: TRBD2; v_gene: TRBV4-2; abundance: NA; CDR3nt: TGTGCCAGCAGCCAAGTTGAGGAGAGCGGGAGCTACGAGCAGTACTTC; CDR3aa: CASSQVEESGSYEQYF
j_gene: TRBJ2-5; d_gene: NA; v_gene: TRBV6-4; abundance: few; CDR3nt: TGTGCCAGCGCCCAGGGCGTGGGAAGCCAAGAGACCCAGTACTTC; CDR3aa: CASAQGVGSQETQYF
j_gene: TRBJ2-1; d_gene: NA; v_gene: TRBV2; abundance: NA; CDR3nt: TGTGCCAGCAGTGGGCAGGGCAATTTCTCCTACAATGAGCAGTTCTTC; CDR3aa: CASSGQGNFSYNEQFF
j_gene: TRBJ2-5; d_gene: NA; v_gene: TRBV13; abundance: few; CDR3nt: TGTGCCAGCAGCCAAATCGGGGACGGCAGGACCCAGTACTTC; CDR3aa: CASSQIGDGRTQYF
j_gene: TRBJ2-1; d_gene: TRBD2; v_gene: TRBV7-2; abundance: once; CDR3nt: TGTGCCAGCAGCCCAGACTTGGGACTAGCGGGCCACTCCTACAATGAGCAGTTCTTC; CDR3aa: CASSPDLGLAGHSYNEQFF
j_gene: TRBJ2-5; d_gene: NA; v_gene: TRBV28; abundance: many; CDR3nt: TGTGCCAGCAGTCTCGGGACCCCCGGGGGAGAGACCCAGTACTTC; CDR3aa: CASSLGTPGGETQYF
j_gene: TRBJ2-5; d_gene: NA; v_gene: TRBV19; abundance: NA; CDR3nt: TGTGCCAGTAGTATAGGCCAGGCGAGACATTTGTACTTC; CDR3aa: CASSIGQARHLYF
j_gene: TRBJ1-1; d_gene: NA; v_gene: TRBV4-2; abundance: few; CDR3nt: TGTGCCAGCAGCCAGGAAACAGGGTCCTTTGAAGCTTTCTTT; CDR3aa: CASSQETGSFEAFF
j_gene: TRBJ2-5; d_gene: NA; v_gene: TRBV28; abundance: NA; CDR3nt: TGTGCCAGCAGGTTACAGAACCAAGAGACCCAGTACTTC; CDR3aa: CASRLQNQETQYF
j_gene: TRBJ1-5; d_gene: NA; v_gene: TRBV6-1; abundance: few; CDR3nt: TGTGCCAGCAGTGTCTCAGATAGGGCGCGCAATCAGCCCCAGCATTTT; CDR3aa: CASSVSDRARNQPQHF
j_gene: TRBJ1-3; d_gene: NA; v_gene: TRBV7-3; abundance: NA; CDR3nt: TGTGCCAGCAGCTTAGCAGGCCCACCAAGTGGAAACACCATATATTTT; CDR3aa: CASSLAGPPSGNTIYF
j_gene: TRBJ2-7; d_gene: NA; v_gene: TRBV4-2; abundance: NA; CDR3nt: TGTGCCAGCAGCCGAGGGGTGGAATGGTACGAGCAGTACTTC; CDR3aa: CASSRGVEWYEQYF
j_gene: TRBJ1-1; d_gene: NA; v_gene: TRBV11-2; abundance: few; CDR3nt: TGTGCCAGCAGCTTAGGGTCCGGGACCCCAACCCCGACTACTGAAGCTTTCTTT; CDR3aa: CASSLGSGTPTPTTEAFF
j_gene: TRBJ2-3; d_gene: NA; v_gene: TRBV7-1; abundance: NA; CDR3nt: TGTGCCAGCAGCTTAGAATGGGCAGGGGGGAGCACAGATACGCAGTATTTT; CDR3aa: CASSLEWAGGSTDTQYF
j_gene: TRBJ1-5; d_gene: NA; v_gene: TRBV21-1; abundance: NA; CDR3nt: TGTGCCAGCAGCAAAGGTCACCGGGGCGGGAGCAATCAGCCCCAGCATTTT; CDR3aa: CASSKGHRGGSNQPQHF
j_gene: TRBJ2-1; d_gene: NA; v_gene: TRBV2; abundance: NA; CDR3nt: TGTGCCAGCAGTCCAGACTACAATGAGCAGTTCTTC; CDR3aa: CASSPDYNEQFF
j_gene: TRBJ1-2; d_gene: NA; v_gene: TRBV4-1; abundance: many; CDR3nt: TGCGCCAGCAGCCAAACCCAAGAAGGCTACACCTTC; CDR3aa: CASSQTQEGYTF
j_gene: TRBJ2-1; d_gene: NA; v_gene: TRBV29-1; abundance: NA; CDR3nt: TGCAGCGTTGCCCCTCTGGCAGACAATGAGCAGTTCTTC; CDR3aa: CSVAPLADNEQFF
j_gene: TRBJ2-1; d_gene: TRBD2; v_gene: TRBV11-2; abundance: once; CDR3nt: TGTGCCAGCAGCCAGACTAGCCAGGAGCAGTTCTTC; CDR3aa: CASSQTSQEQFF
j_gene: TRBJ1-2; d_gene: NA; v_gene: TRBV2; abundance: few; CDR3nt: TGTGCCAGCAACACATCCCCTGTCTATGGCTACACCTTC; CDR3aa: CASNTSPVYGYTF
j_gene: TRBJ1-5; d_gene: TRBD1; v_gene: TRBV19; abundance: NA; CDR3nt: TGTGCCAGTACTCCAGGGGACAGGACTTTTAGCAATCAGCCCCAGCATTTT; CDR3aa: CASTPGDRTFSNQPQHF
j_gene: TRBJ2-1; d_gene: NA; v_gene: TRBV5-1; abundance: NA; CDR3nt: TGCGCCAGCAGCCCCTTGGGCCTGAATGAGCAGTTCTTC; CDR3aa: CASSPLGLNEQFF
j_gene: TRBJ2-7; d_gene: TRBD2; v_gene: TRBV7-9; abundance: NA; CDR3nt: TGTGCCAGCAGCCCGCGGACTAGCGGGAGTTCCTCCTACGAGCAGTACTTC; CDR3aa: CASSPRTSGSSSYEQYF
j_gene: TRBJ1-4; d_gene: TRBD1; v_gene: TRBV5-1; abundance: NA; CDR3nt: TGCGCCAGCAGCTTGGGGGACAGGGACTCGGGAAAACTGTTTTTT; CDR3aa: CASSLGDRDSGKLFF
j_gene: TRBJ2-2; d_gene: TRBD2; v_gene: TRBV9; abundance: NA; CDR3nt: TGTGCCAGCAGCCCAACTCATCTAAGCGGGAGTGCAAACACCGGGGAGCTGTTTTTT; CDR3aa: CASSPTHLSGSANTGELFF
j_gene: TRBJ1-2; d_gene: TRBD1; v_gene: TRBV29-1; abundance: NA; CDR3nt: TGCAGCGTTGAACGACAGGGCCCCGACGGCTACACCTTC; CDR3aa: CSVERQGPDGYTF
j_gene: TRBJ2-3; d_gene: TRBD2; v_gene: TRBV2; abundance: few; CDR3nt: TGTGCCACCCGGGCAGAGACTAGCCCGGATACGCAGTATTTT; CDR3aa: CATRAETSPDTQYF
j_gene: TRBJ1-5; d_gene: NA; v_gene: TRBV5-1; abundance: NA; CDR3nt: TGCGCCAGCAGCTTGGACGGAGGCAATCAGCCCCAGCATTTT; CDR3aa: CASSLDGGNQPQHF
j_gene: TRBJ1-5; d_gene: NA; v_gene: TRBV28; abundance: NA; CDR3nt: TGTGCCAGCAGTTTCGAGGGAATTAGCAATCAGCCCCAGCATTTT; CDR3aa: CASSFEGISNQPQHF
j_gene: TRBJ2-7; d_gene: NA; v_gene: TRBV6-1; abundance: many; CDR3nt: TGTGCCAGCAGTGAAGTTTTAATAGTTGCCGGGGTCTCCTACGAGCAGTACTTC; CDR3aa: CASSEVLIVAGVSYEQYF
j_gene: TRBJ2-3; d_gene: NA; v_gene: TRBV28; abundance: many; CDR3nt: TGTGCCAGCAGTCTCTCAGATACGCAGTATTTT; CDR3aa: CASSLSDTQYF
j_gene: TRBJ2-1; d_gene: NA; v_gene: TRBV6-4; abundance: NA; CDR3nt: TGTGCCAGCAGTCCCGACGGAGGGACGATCGATGAGCAGTTCTTC; CDR3aa: CASSPDGGTIDEQFF